The sequence of this T cell receptor (beta chain) was determined in a study of shared clonotypes between healthy human individuals. Whole-study results and caveats: The generation probabilities recorded for non-shared clonotypes fell below those of clonotypes shared by all four donors.

In the original analysis: Filtering differed for immunoSEQ, which gave only junction sequences without quality scores. Profiled with immunoSEQ multiplex PCR; TCRdb holds only in-frame clones, not every one. V, J and clone size were drawn from that table, and D and trimming were deduced from the DNA. The repertoire holds a few million clones, around 90% seen once, with about 0.13% in the top ten. As concerns this clone: Its target is not known.

HIV-negative, healthy adults without recent acute infections or vaccinations were the donors. The trim removed 6 bases at V and 4 bases at J, leaving 3 bases unmatched. Germline V gene data show CDR1 as MNHEY and CDR2 as SVGAGI. The CDR3 length is 15 residues. Sequencing was done on a sample of naive CD4+ T cells sorted from blood. Subset denoted: CD45RA+ positively selected. This chain connects TRBV6-5 to TRBJ2-2; 12 nucleotides match TRBD2. The source is a man aged 18 to 29 in good health. The CDR3 DNA is TGTGCCAGCAGGAGACTAGCGGGAGCCACCGGGGAGCTGTTTTTT. Its translation is CASRRLAGATGELFF.